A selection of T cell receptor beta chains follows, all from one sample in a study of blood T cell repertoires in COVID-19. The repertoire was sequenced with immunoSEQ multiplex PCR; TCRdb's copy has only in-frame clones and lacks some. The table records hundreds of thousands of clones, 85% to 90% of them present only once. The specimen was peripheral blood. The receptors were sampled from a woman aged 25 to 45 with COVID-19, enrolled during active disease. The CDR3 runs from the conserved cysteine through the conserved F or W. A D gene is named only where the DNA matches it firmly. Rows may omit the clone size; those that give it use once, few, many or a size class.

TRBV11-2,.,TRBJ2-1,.,CASSLGAGNEQFF,TGTGCCAGCAGCTTAGGCGCAGGCAATGAGCAGTTCTTC
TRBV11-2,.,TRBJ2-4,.,CASSLVKQGTTKNIQYF,TGTGCCAGCAGCTTAGTAAAACAGGGAACCACCAAAAACATTCAGTACTTC
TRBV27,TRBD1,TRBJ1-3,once,CASQTGLSGNTIYF,TGTGCCAGCCAGACAGGGTTATCTGGAAACACCATATATTTT
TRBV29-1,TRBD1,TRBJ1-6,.,CSVRDSAYSPLHF,TGCAGCGTCAGGGACAGCGCCTATTCACCCCTCCACTTT
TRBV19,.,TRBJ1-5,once,CASSIEGYQPQHF,TGTGCCAGTAGTATCGAGGGTTACCAGCCCCAGCATTTT
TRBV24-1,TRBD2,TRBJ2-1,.,CATSDSSGGAYNEQFF,TGTGCCACCAGTGATAGTAGCGGGGGGGCATACAATGAGCAGTTCTTC
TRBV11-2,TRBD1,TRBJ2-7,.,CASSLDRTGAYEQYF,TGTGCCAGCAGCTTAGATAGGACAGGGGCGTACGAGCAGTACTTC
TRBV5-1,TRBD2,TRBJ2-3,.,CASSLVLAGGTGDTQYF,TGCGCCAGCAGCTTAGTCCTAGCGGGGGGTACGGGAGATACGCAGTATTTT
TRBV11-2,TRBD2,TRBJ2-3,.,CASSISGGADTQYF,TGTGCCAGCAGTATTAGCGGGGGGGCAGATACGCAGTATTTT
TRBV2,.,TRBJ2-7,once,CASKGSGSGYEQYF,TGTGCCAGCAAGGGTTCCGGGTCAGGGTACGAGCAGTACTTC
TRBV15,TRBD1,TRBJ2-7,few,CATSSPPGQGLLYEQYF,TGTGCCACCAGCAGCCCTCCGGGACAGGGCCTCCTCTACGAGCAGTACTTC
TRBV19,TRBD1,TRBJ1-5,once,CASDWTGGAVQPQHF,TGTGCCAGTGATTGGACAGGGGGCGCGGTTCAGCCCCAGCATTTT
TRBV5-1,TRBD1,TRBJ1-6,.,CASSLRHRGLNSPLHF,TGCGCCAGCAGCTTAAGACACAGGGGTCTTAATTCACCCCTCCACTTT
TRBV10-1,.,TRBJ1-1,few,CASSESIPPTETNTEAFF,TGCGCCAGCAGTGAGTCGATACCCCCGACAGAAACGAACACTGAAGCTTTCTTT
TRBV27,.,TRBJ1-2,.,CASSTRGGAAYGYTF,TGTGCCAGCAGTACCCGCGGGGGAGCGGCCTATGGCTACACCTTC
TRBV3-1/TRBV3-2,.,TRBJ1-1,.,CASSHLRTFYAMGAFF,TGTGCCAGCAGCCACCTCCGGACATTTTACGCCATGGGAGCTTTCTTT
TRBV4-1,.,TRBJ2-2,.,CASSHTNTGELFF,TGCGCCAGCAGCCATACGAACACCGGGGAGCTGTTTTTT
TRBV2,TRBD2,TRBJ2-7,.,CASSDSGGAHEQYF,TGTGCCAGCAGCGATAGCGGGGGGGCTCACGAGCAGTACTTC
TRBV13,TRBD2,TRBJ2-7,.,CASSLVGGAYEQYF,TGTGCCAGCAGCTTAGTCGGGGGGGCCTACGAGCAGTACTTC
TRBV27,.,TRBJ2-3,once,CASKLDSNTDTQYF,TGTGCCAGCAAACTAGACTCAAACACAGATACGCAGTATTTT
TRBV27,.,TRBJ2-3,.,CASSLGFPVEDTQYF,TGTGCCAGCAGTTTAGGCTTTCCCGTCGAAGATACGCAGTATTTT
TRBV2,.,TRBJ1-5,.,CASSEFGGGQPQHF,TGTGCCAGCAGTGAATTCGGGGGTGGTCAGCCCCAGCATTTT
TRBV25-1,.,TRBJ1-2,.,CASSPGGGRQNYGYTF,TGTGCCAGCAGTCCAGGTGGGGGGAGACAGAACTATGGCTACACCTTC
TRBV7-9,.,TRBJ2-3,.,CASSLGGRIRDTQYF,TGTGCCAGCAGCTTGGGGGGAAGGATTAGGGATACGCAGTATTTT
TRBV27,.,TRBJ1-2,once,CASSLDPGVYGYTF,TGTGCCAGCAGTTTAGATCCGGGAGTCTATGGCTACACCTTC
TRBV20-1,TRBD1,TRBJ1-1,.,CSAMTGSGAFF,TGCAGTGCTATGACAGGGTCGGGAGCTTTCTTT
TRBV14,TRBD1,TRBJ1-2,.,CASSLTTGGVGYTF,TGTGCCAGCAGCCTTACGACAGGGGGGGTCGGCTACACCTTC
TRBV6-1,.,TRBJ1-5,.,CASSSPYQPQHF,TGTGCCAGCAGTTCCCCGTATCAGCCCCAGCATTTT
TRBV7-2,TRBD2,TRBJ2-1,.,CASSLLIGLAGNEQFF,TGTGCCAGCAGCTTACTTATAGGACTAGCGGGGAATGAGCAGTTCTTC
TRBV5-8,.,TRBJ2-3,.,CASRPGAGGTDTQYF,TGTGCCAGCAGACCGGGGGCAGGGGGGACAGATACGCAGTATTTT
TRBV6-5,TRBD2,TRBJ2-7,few,CASERGPAYEQYF,TGTGCCAGCGAGCGGGGGCCCGCCTACGAGCAGTACTTC
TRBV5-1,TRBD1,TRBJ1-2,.,CASSLGPDRMTNYGYTF,TGCGCCAGCAGCCTTGGTCCGGACAGGATGACTAACTATGGCTACACCTTC
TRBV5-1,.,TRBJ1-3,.,CASSFGVSGNTIYF,TGCGCCAGCAGCTTCGGGGTTAGTGGAAACACCATATATTTT
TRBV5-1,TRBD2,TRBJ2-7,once,CASSLHSGGPYEQYF,TGCGCCAGCAGCTTGCATAGCGGGGGACCCTACGAGCAGTACTTC
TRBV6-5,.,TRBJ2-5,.,CASSYEGMGYETQYF,TGTGCCAGCAGTTACGAGGGTATGGGGTATGAGACCCAGTACTTC
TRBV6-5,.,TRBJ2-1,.,CASSYSRQPYNEQFF,TGTGCCAGCAGTTACTCGAGGCAGCCTTACAATGAGCAGTTCTTC